The 23 T cell receptor beta chains below come from one sample, sequenced in a study of regulatory T cells in long-lasting Graves disease. Investigators prepared the TCR beta libraries by applying iRepertoire HTBI primers and Arm-PCR of CDR3 regions. Using its own MiXCR run on the multiplex PCR reads, TCRdb lists one record per CDR3 protein. The table has 700,000 or so distinct CDR3 sequences, 30% seen once. Time point reported: persistent/refractory GD, antithyroid drugs over 5 years with positive TRAb. There was RNA extracted from PBMCs, and the TCR library was made from it. The sample here was peripheral blood mononuclear cells (PBMCs), taken when the disease was refractory, from a patient treated with antithyroid drugs. These receptors originate from a female donor with Graves disease.

This clonotype appeared a few times. The chain couples TRBV9 to TRBJ2-7; maybe TRBD1 (6 bases). CDR3 length equals 13 residues. Deletions cut 5 bases from V and 2 bases from J, with 11 bases between. Germline V gene sequence: CDR1 SGDLS, CDR2 YYNGEE. This chain's CDR3 is CASSGGSPYEQYF. CDR3 nucleotides: TGTGCCAGCAGTGGGGGCTCCCCCTACGAGCAGTACTTC.

The table lists this clonotype with many counts. The genes are TRBV2 and TRBJ2-5; 9 nucleotides align to TRBD1. The germline V gene encodes CDR1 SNHLY and CDR2 FYNNEI. J gave up 2 bases and V 6 bases, and 4 bases lay outside the gene matches. The CDR3 has 14 residues. In nucleotides, the CDR3 is TGTGCCAGCAGCGGACAGGGGCGACAAGAGACCCAGTACTTC. It translates to CASSGQGRQETQYF.

This clonotype came up a few times. The V call is TRBV11-2, the J call TRBJ2-5; TRBD2 aligns across 7 bases. The J segment lost 4 bases and the V segment lost 1 base, leaving 9 bases of the junction unmatched. Germline values: CDR1 SGHAT, CDR2 FQNNGV. This CDR3 spans 16 amino acids. The CDR3 DNA reads as TGTGCCAGCAGCTTAGGGTCAGCGGGGATGGTAGAGACCCAGTACTTC. Its translation: CASSLGSAGMVETQYF.

The rearrangement links TRBV5-1 to TRBJ2-5; 9 bases map to TRBD2. This CDR3 is built from 17 residues. V shed 3 bases and J 1 base; nucleotides not matched to a gene: 10. CDR1 is SGHRS and CDR2 is YFSETQ in the germline V gene. CDR3 sequence: CASSSLRLAEPQETQYF. CDR3 bases: TGCGCCAGCAGCTCCCTGAGACTAGCGGAGCCCCAAGAGACCCAGTACTTC.

The chain carries TRBV29-1 and TRBJ1-1; D not certain. V was pared by 3 bases and J by 1 base, with 21 bases between. CDR1 and CDR2 from the germline V gene are SQVTM and ANQGSEA. The CDR3 covers 17 residues. The DNA for the CDR3 is TGCAGCGTTGATTCTCTCGGATCGGGAGGAAGGAACACTGAAGCTTTCTTT. Protein sequence: CSVDSLGSGGRNTEAFF.

This CDR3 reads CASSSGLANTQYF. CDR3 nucleotide sequence: TGTGCCAGCAGCTCCGGACTAGCGAATACGCAGTATTTT. The chain combines TRBV7-3 with TRBJ2-3, with 9 bases aligning to TRBD2. The junction had 3 bases not matched to a gene; V was cut back by 4 bases and J by 7 bases. Germline values: CDR1 SGHTA, CDR2 FQGTGA. This CDR3 comprises 13 residues.

The chain is built from TRBV29-1 and TRBJ2-7; 9 nucleotides match TRBD1. The J segment lost 5 bases and the V segment lost 7 bases, leaving 12 bases of the junction unmatched. This CDR3 is 14 amino acids long. Germline values: CDR1 SQVTM, CDR2 ANQGSEA. CDR3 DNA sequence: TGCAGCGGGAGGACGGGACAGGGAGTCCACGAGCAGTACTTC. Its protein product is CSGRTGQGVHEQYF.

This clonotype was counted ten times or more. The V gene is TRBV2, the J gene TRBJ1-1; possibly TRBD1 for D (5 bases). The CDR3 consists of 14 residues. The V gene lost 7 bases and the J gene lost 0 bases, with 12 bases spanning the gap. CDR1 and CDR2 from the germline V gene are SNHLY and FYNNEI. CDR3 sequence reads: CASTPTDLNTEAFF. The CDR3 bases are TGTGCCAGCACTCCGACAGATTTGAACACTGAAGCTTTCTTT.

This clonotype was counted between two and nine times. This rearrangement joins TRBV2 to TRBJ1-5, with D unresolved. V shed 2 bases and J shed 3 bases, with 5 bases lying between them. This CDR3 has 13 amino acids. In germline, CDR1 is SNHLY, CDR2 FYNNEI. DNA for the CDR3: TGTGCCAGCAGTGAATTTCACAATCAGCCCCAGCATTTT. Amino acids: CASSEFHNQPQHF. The full variable domain, completed using reference TRBV2 and TRBJ1-5, is EPEVTQTPSHQVTQMGQEVILRCVPISNHLYFYWYRQILGQKVEFLVSFYNNEISEKSEIFDDQFSVERPDGSNFTLKIRSTKLEDSAMYFCASSEFHNQPQHFGDGTRLSIL.

This clonotype was seen more than once but under ten times. V usage is TRBV4-1 and J usage is TRBJ1-1; D is unresolved. Germline assignment: CDR1 MGHRA and CDR2 YSYEKL. This CDR3 comprises 14 residues. V lost 1 base and J 4 bases, leaving 10 bases between the germline ends. This CDR3 is CASSQGRRPTEAFF. DNA of the CDR3: TGCGCCAGCAGCCAAGGGCGGCGGCCCACTGAAGCTTTCTTT.

This clonotype was found a few times. V is TRBV12-3 or TRBV12-4 and J is TRBJ1-5, with D unclear. Trimming cost V 7 bases and J 8 bases, with 9 bases left between them. The CDR3 has 11 amino acids. The CDR3 sequence is CASMAAEPQHF. In DNA, the CDR3 is TGTGCCAGCATGGCCGCCGAGCCCCAGCATTTT.

This clonotype appeared a few times. The gene calls are TRBV19 and TRBJ1-2, with unresolved D. Trimming pared 5 bases from V and 2 bases from J, leaving 9 bases between. CDR1 LNHDA and CDR2 SQIVND come from the germline V gene (reference sequence). The CDR3 covers 13 residues. The CDR3 loop is CASSQQRNYGYTF. The CDR3 coding sequence is TGTGCCAGTAGTCAGCAGCGGAACTATGGCTACACCTTC.

The V gene is TRBV30, the J gene TRBJ1-1, with no clear D. The CDR3 spans 13 residues. CDR1 and CDR2 (germline): GTSNPN, SVGIG (reference sequence). With 4 bases removed from V and 0 bases from J, the gap between germline ends came to 9 bases. In nucleotides, the CDR3 is TGTGCCTGGATTCCACAGATGAACACTGAAGCTTTCTTT. Amino acids: CAWIPQMNTEAFF.

The rearrangement joins TRBV11-1 to TRBJ2-5; no clear D gene. The CDR3 is made up of 15 amino acids. The V and J ends lost 2 bases and 2 bases respectively, with 12 bases between them. CDR1 is SGHAT, CDR2 FQDESV, per germline (reference sequence). This chain's CDR3 is CASSLSRLVQETQYF. CDR3 nucleotide sequence: TGTGCCAGCAGCTTAAGCAGGCTCGTACAAGAGACCCAGTACTTC.

J is TRBJ1-5 and V is TRBV27, with D hard to call. Trimming stripped 2 bases from V and 1 base from J, with 12 bases between. CDR1 is MNHEY and CDR2 is SMNVEV in the germline V gene (reference sequence). The CDR3 runs 16 residues. This chain's CDR3 is CASSLIGVMSNQPQHF. CDR3 bases: TGTGCCAGCAGTTTAATTGGGGTTATGAGCAATCAGCCCCAGCATTTT.

This clonotype was counted a few times. J is TRBJ2-7 and V is TRBV6-2 or TRBV6-3, with TRBD2 identical over 8 bases. CDR1 and CDR2 from the germline V gene are MNHEY and SVGEGT. The CDR3 is made up of 16 amino acids. V was pared by 6 bases and J by 0 bases, with 10 bases of the junction left unmatched. The CDR3 region has the DNA TGTGCCAGCAGGGGCGGGAGGCGTCTAAGCTCCTACGAGCAGTACTTC. Its translation: CASRGGRRLSSYEQYF.

The DNA of the CDR3 is TGCGCCAGCAGTTTATTACAGGGTCAGCCCCAGCATTTT. Its translation is CASSLLQGQPQHF. J is TRBJ1-5 and V is TRBV5-1; a weak D match, TRBD1 (6 bases). Germline V lookup: CDR1 SGHRS, CDR2 YFSETQ. The CDR3 is 13 amino acids. The V and J ends lost 5 bases and 6 bases respectively, with 12 bases between them.

Worth noting for this clonotype: A much larger clone is a single base away; this may be a read error. The chain couples TRBV28 to TRBJ1-2; no reliable D call. Germline CDR1 is MDHEN and CDR2 is SYDVKM. The CDR3 has 15 residues. V lost 1 base to trimming and J lost 7 bases, with 16 bases between them. This CDR3 reads CASSLFGEEVSGYTF. The CDR3 nucleotides are TGTGCCAGCAGTTTATTTGGGGAGGAGGTCTCTGGCTACACCTTC.

V gene TRBV20-1 combines with J gene TRBJ1-1; D uncertain. Trimming pared 3 bases from V and 2 bases from J, leaving 10 bases between. The length of the CDR3 is 13 residues. CDR1 and CDR2 from the germline V gene are DFQATT and SNEGSKA (reference sequence). The CDR3 here is CSASSGVNTEAFF. CDR3 nucleotide sequence: TGCAGTGCTAGTTCTGGGGTAAACACTGAAGCTTTCTTT.

This clonotype was counted ten times or more. This chain connects TRBV28 to TRBJ1-1; a possible D gene is TRBD1 (6 bases). The V and J ends lost 6 bases and 1 base respectively, with 15 bases between them. The CDR3 contains 15 residues. Per the germline V gene, CDR1 is MDHEN and CDR2 is SYDVKM. Written as DNA, the CDR3 is TGTGCCAGCAGACGAAGGATAGGGGGGAACACTGAAGCTTTCTTT. This sequence encodes CASRRRIGGNTEAFF.

The rearrangement uses TRBV19 and TRBJ1-1; unclear D gene. CDR1 is LNHDA, CDR2 SQIVND, per germline (reference sequence). The CDR3 sequence is 13 residues long. V was clipped by 3 bases and J by 1 base, with 6 bases between them. This chain's CDR3 is CASSMRGNTEAFF. The CDR3 nucleotides read TGTGCCAGTAGTATGCGGGGGAACACTGAAGCTTTCTTT.

The V and J genes are TRBV4-1 and TRBJ1-4, with TRBD1 matching 8 bases. Germline-derived CDR1 and CDR2 are MGHRA and YSYEKL. V shed 0 bases, J shed 3 bases, and the junction held 9 bases outside the gene matches. The CDR3 is 18 amino acids. Here the CDR3 DNA reads TGCGCCAGCAGCCAAGATGTGAGACAGGGGTGGTCTAATGAAAAACTGTTTTTT. Amino acids: CASSQDVRQGWSNEKLFF.

The V gene is TRBV20-1, the J gene TRBJ2-5; D remains unclear. V was trimmed by 7 bases and J by 2 bases, leaving 14 bases between them. The CDR3 contains 13 residues. CDR1 is DFQATT and CDR2 is SNEGSKA in the germline V gene (reference sequence). CDR3 sequence reads: CSGFRFFQETQYF. The CDR3 region has the DNA TGCAGTGGCTTCAGGTTTTTTCAAGAGACCCAGTACTTC.